This T cell receptor (beta chain) appears in the sequencing data of a study of blood T cell repertoires in COVID-19. The overall study: Sites in the United States, Italy and Spain provided acute and convalescent COVID-19 samples. The cDNA or gDNA used as material had been derived from T cells, B-cell-depleted T cells, or PBMCs.

The assay was immunoSEQ multiplex PCR, and TCRdb's table has in-frame clones only and misses some. The sample lists more than 250,000 clones; around nine tenths were seen once. The junction had 6 bases not matched to a gene; V was cut back by 5 bases and J by 2 bases. The CDR3 has 15 amino acids. Germline loops: CDR1 MDHEN, CDR2 SYDVKM. This receptor was identified in a woman aged 18 to 35 who had recovered from COVID-19. The rearrangement links TRBV28 to TRBJ2-1; TRBD1 matches at 7 bases. The specimen sequenced was PBMCs or T cells enriched from blood (not recorded which). The CDR3 spells CASSPGQETYNEQFF. The CDR3 coding sequence is TGTGCCAGCAGTCCAGGACAGGAGACCTACAATGAGCAGTTCTTC.